Listed here is a single TCR beta chain. This entry comes from a study of CD8+ T cells in alopecia areata. Treatment here: oral pan-JAK inhibitor, 5-10 mg twice daily. The germline CDR1 and CDR2 sequences are GTSNPN and SVGIG (reference sequence). The CDR3 is made up of 13 amino acids. Trimming stripped 3 bases from V and 6 bases from J, with 14 bases between. RNA extraction was followed by reverse transcription into cDNA, which acted as the sequencing template. Profiled with immunoSEQ multiplex PCR; TCRdb holds only in-frame clones, not every one. Counted here are around 100,000 clones, approximately 70% occurring once; the ten biggest clones make up around 15%.

V is TRBV30 and J is TRBJ1-1; maybe TRBD1 (5 bases). Sequenced material: CD8+ T cells sorted from blood, taken around week 44, from a patient treated with tofacitinib. This TCR derives from a human donor with alopecia areata. Written as DNA, the CDR3 is TGTGCCTGGAGGGGAGGTTGGGGGGCTGAAGCTTTCTTT. Translating it yields CAWRGGWGAEAFF.